Each of the 13 T cell receptor beta chains below was sequenced from the same sample in a study of blood T cell repertoires in COVID-19. The assay was immunoSEQ multiplex PCR, and TCRdb's table has in-frame clones only and misses some. The sample gives 250,000 to 350,000 clones, 90% of which show up once; roughly 1.5% is in the top ten. Sequencing was done on a sample of PBMCs or T cells enriched from blood (not recorded which). The receptor source for this set is a woman under 30 with acute COVID-19.

The DNA of the CDR3 is TGTGCCAGCAGTCAACCGATACAGGGGGCGAAAGACGAGCAGTACTTC. Translating gives CASSQPIQGAKDEQYF. The chain is built from TRBV2 and TRBJ2-7; 9 bases align to TRBD1. The V gene's germline CDR1 is SNHLY and CDR2 FYNNEI. The CDR3 runs to 16 residues. Losses at the gene ends were 5 bases for V and 5 bases for J; bases not matched to a gene: 13.

The chain couples TRBV2 to TRBJ2-3, with TRBD2 identical over 7 bases. The CDR3 length is 14 residues. CDR1 is SNHLY, CDR2 FYNNEI, per germline. V lost 10 bases, J lost 1 base, and 8 bases stayed unmatched. The DNA for the CDR3 is TGTGCCAACACCGGGGGGTGGGGCACAGATACGCAGTATTTT. Translation: CANTGGWGTDTQYF.

V is TRBV10-3 and J is TRBJ1-2, with a weak D call TRBD1 (6 bases). This CDR3 has 13 residues. The germline gives CDR1 ENHRY, CDR2 SYGVKD. The germline V and J ends were trimmed by 11 bases and 7 bases, with 20 bases remaining between them. CDR3: CAPGQGQLSGYTF. In DNA, the CDR3 is TGTGCCCCAGGGCAGGGGCAACTCTCTGGCTACACCTTC.

CDR3 protein: CASSYRQSSSYNEQFF. The DNA for the CDR3 is TGTGCCAGCAGTTACCGACAGTCGAGCTCCTACAATGAGCAGTTCTTC. The gene calls are TRBV6-2 or TRBV6-3 and TRBJ2-1, with D possibly being TRBD1 (5 bases). Trimming shortened V by 2 bases and J by 0 bases, and 11 bases separated the two germline ends. CDR3 size: 16 residues. The germline V gene encodes CDR1 MNHEY and CDR2 SVGEGT.

The chain has TRBV2 and TRBJ1-6; weak D call: TRBD1 (6 bases). CDR1 and CDR2 from the germline V gene are SNHLY and FYNNEI. Trimming cost V 6 bases and J 6 bases, with 15 bases left between them. This CDR3 is 15 amino acids long. CDR3 in DNA: TGTGCCAGCAGACGAACAGGACAGAGTAATTCACCCCTCCACTTT. Its protein is CASRRTGQSNSPLHF.

This clone was detected only once. J is TRBJ2-7 and V is TRBV2, with D perhaps TRBD2 (6 bases). V lost 4 bases to trimming and J lost 4 bases, with 8 bases between them. Germline-derived CDR1 and CDR2 are SNHLY and FYNNEI. CDR3 length: 12 amino acids. The CDR3 nucleotides are TGTGCCAGCAGTGTAGGAGGGTACGAGCAGTACTTC. Encoded protein: CASSVGGYEQYF.

This chain connects TRBV28 to TRBJ1-6; 8 bases align to TRBD1. The J segment lost 10 bases and the V segment lost 1 base, leaving 12 bases of the junction unmatched. This CDR3 contains 17 residues. Germline-derived CDR1 and CDR2 are MDHEN and SYDVKM. The chain's CDR3 is CASSLSLSTGDYSPLHF. CDR3 DNA: TGTGCCAGCAGTTTATCCCTCTCGACAGGGGATTACTCACCCCTCCACTTT.

This rearrangement joins TRBV7-2 to TRBJ2-1; 8 bases fit TRBD2. The germline V gene has CDR1 SGHTA and CDR2 FQGNSA. CDR3 length: 15 residues. Unmatched junction bases numbered 7, after V lost 6 bases and J lost 3 bases. This CDR3 is CASRKAGGYYNEQFF. The CDR3 DNA reads as TGTGCCAGCAGAAAGGCGGGAGGTTACTACAATGAGCAGTTCTTC.

This clone was detected only once. The chain couples TRBV7-8 to TRBJ2-5; 10 bases are shared with TRBD2. Germline CDR1 is SGHVS and CDR2 is FQNEAQ. The CDR3 contains 15 residues. Trimming took 6 bases from V and 5 from J; bases not matched to a gene: 9. CDR3 sequence reads: CASRTSGTDGETQYF. For the CDR3, the DNA is TGTGCCAGCAGAACTAGCGGGACAGACGGGGAGACCCAGTACTTC.

The V gene is TRBV6-5, the J gene TRBJ2-7; D ambiguous. V lost 6 bases to trimming and J lost 3 bases, with 12 bases between them. The CDR3 is 13 amino acids. Germline V gene sequence: CDR1 MNHEY, CDR2 SVGAGI. The CDR3 DNA is TGTGCCAGCAGCCCCGTAGAGAGCTACGAGCAGTACTTC. The encoded protein is CASSPVESYEQYF.

The chain combines TRBV5-1 with TRBJ2-7; 16 nucleotides match TRBD2. The V gene end was trimmed by 1 base and the J gene end by 5 bases; junction bases not matched to a gene: 15. The CDR3 is made up of 20 amino acids. Germline loops: CDR1 SGHRS, CDR2 YFSETQ. The CDR3 region has the DNA TGCGCCAGCAGCTTGATCCCTGTGGGACTAGCGGGAGGGCCAGGCAACGAGCAGTACTTC. The encoded protein is CASSLIPVGLAGGPGNEQYF.

This rearrangement joins TRBV5-1 to TRBJ1-1; D uncertain. V was shortened by 3 bases and J by 1 base, with 10 bases between the two germline ends. Germline V gene lookup returns CDR1 SGHRS and CDR2 YFSETQ. The CDR3 loop spans 14 amino acids. Here the CDR3 DNA reads TGCGCCAGCAGCTCCCGTAGTGGGAACACTGAAGCTTTCTTT. Protein product: CASSSRSGNTEAFF.

This chain connects TRBV24-1 to TRBJ1-1; TRBD1 matches at 8 bases. Looked up from germline, CDR1 is KGHDR and CDR2 is SFDVKD. Trimming took 9 bases from V and 4 from J; bases not matched to a gene: 9. This CDR3 has 14 amino acids. The CDR3 is CATRRTGGSTEAFF. DNA of the CDR3: TGTGCCACCCGAAGAACAGGGGGATCCACTGAAGCTTTCTTT.